This T cell receptor (beta chain) is drawn from a study of OX40 agonist ivuxolimab in advanced cancers. The CDR3 covers 16 residues. Germline lookup yields CDR1 SGDLS and CDR2 YYNGEE. V was cut by 4 bases and J by 1 base, with 14 bases left in between. Autoimmune disease history or systemic immunosuppression led to patient exclusion. Some clones are missing from TCRdb's copy, which holds only in-frame ones; the method was immunoSEQ multiplex PCR. The data show around 24,000 clones, around 83% seen once. The source was CD4+ or CD8+ T cells sorted from blood, collected in a trial of the OX40 agonist ivuxolimab. V usage is TRBV9 and J usage is TRBJ2-2, with D maybe TRBD2 (7 bases). The TCR was taken from an adult with an advanced solid tumor such as melanoma, head and neck, liver or kidney cancer. The CDR3 DNA reads TGTGCCAGCAGCCCCCGGGGGGCTGAGAACACCGGGGAGCTGTTTTTT. Translated: CASSPRGAENTGELFF. Full variable domain (outside the CDR3, taken from reference TRBV9 and TRBJ2-2): DSGVTQTPKHLITATGQRVTLRCSPRSGDLSVYWYQQSLDQGLQFLIQYYNGEERAKGNILERFSAQQFPDLHSELNLSSLELGDSALYFCASSPRGAENTGELFFGEGSRLTVL.